The clone carrying this T cell receptor (beta chain) was seen a handful of times. Its antigen is unidentified. This was the immunoSEQ version 4 assay in survey mode. Sequenced by immunoSEQ multiplex PCR; TCRdb stores in-frame clones only, minus some. The repertoire holds roughly 34,000 clones, with around four fifths as singletons. This entry comes from a study of persistence of HIV-infected CD4 T cells. Study as a whole: Median time on suppressive ART was less than nine years.

The stimulus was lysate of CMV-infected fibroblasts, roughly 9.2 ug/mL. Sorted nonresponding memory CD4+ T cells were CD40L-negative, CD69-negative, CD45RO-high. The sequence was collected from an adult man with HIV who was CMV-seropositive. The specimen comprised CD4+ T cells sorted from PBMCs after approximately 19-hour stimulation, sampled from a patient who received antiretroviral therapy.

CDR3 sequence (DNA): TGTGCCAGCAGCCGGGGGGGGACCTATGGCTACACCTTC. As protein: CASSRGGTYGYTF. V usage is TRBV5-8 and J usage is TRBJ1-2, with D possibly matching TRBD1 (5 bases). This CDR3 has 13 amino acids. Germline V gives CDR1 SGHTS, CDR2 YDEGEE. Trimming pared 4 bases from V and 4 bases from J, leaving 11 bases between. The full variable domain, its missing parts supplied by reference TRBV5-8 and TRBJ1-2, is EAGVTQSPTHLIKTRGQQATLRCSPISGHTSVYWYQQALGLGLQFLLWYDEGEERNRGNFPPRFSGRQFPNYSSELNVNALELEDSALYLCASSRGGTYGYTFGSGTRLTVV.